The subject of this entry is one TCR beta chain. This sample is part of a study of blood T cell repertoires in COVID-19. The wider study: PBMCs, B-cell-depleted T cells, or T cells were the source of the cDNA or gDNA that made up the material.

Per the germline V gene, CDR1 is LNHNV and CDR2 is YYDKDF (reference sequence). Trimming removed 2 bases at V and 4 bases at J, with 14 bases between. This CDR3 is built from 15 residues. As processed by the authors: Estimation of nucleated cell counts was performed using reference gene primer amplification. Sequenced by immunoSEQ multiplex PCR; TCRdb stores in-frame clones only, minus some. V and J calls and clone size are as listed in that table; D and trimming were resolved from the DNA. The sample shows about 52,000 clones, about four fifths of them seen only once. This TCR derives from a man aged 65 to 85 with active COVID-19. The material sequenced was peripheral blood. The chain is built from TRBV15 and TRBJ1-1, with D possibly being TRBD1 (5 bases). Written as DNA, the CDR3 is TGTGCCACCAGCAGATCTAGTGGGGGGGGCACTGAAGCTTTCTTT. Its translation is CATSRSSGGGTEAFF.